A single sample is the source of the 25 T cell receptor beta chains below, sequenced in a study of Tregs in tolerant kidney transplant recipients (dated by TCRdb to 2018 to 2020). Receptor libraries were prepared by the immunoSEQ multiplex PCR assay. TCRdb re-hosts the immuneACCESS table, in-frame sequences only. Its copies lack some clones; in the studies checked, an unresolved V gene accounts for under half of them, and the cause for the rest is not known. This sample comprises roughly 80,000 clones, roughly nine tenths of them detected only once. The top ten clonotypes cover around 1.6% of the sample. The transplants used related donors along with nonmyeloablative bone marrow transplantation, and in the human trials mixed chimerism was transient. Sequenced here: CD4+ T cells from blood (PBMCs), sampled 24 months after the transplant. These receptors all come from a human patient who received a combined kidney and bone marrow transplant. A transplant means some T cells may be of graft donor rather than patient origin.

V is TRBV7-2 and J is TRBJ2-4; D remains unclear. This CDR3 is built from 13 residues. Germline V gives CDR1 SGHTA, CDR2 FQGNSA. The ends were cut back, 1 base at V and 5 bases at J, with 6 bases in the middle. CDR3 DNA: TGTGCCAGCAGCTTAGAGGCGGAAAACATTCAGTACTTC. Its protein product is CASSLEAENIQYF. Variable domain in full (rest from reference TRBV7-2 and TRBJ2-4): GAGVSQSPSNKVTEKGKDVELRCDPISGHTALYWYRQSLGQGLEFLIYFQGNSAPDKSGLPSDRFSAERTGGSVSTLTIQRTQQEDSAVYLCASSLEAENIQYFGAGTRLSVL.

The chain joins TRBV6-5 to TRBJ1-5; 7 nucleotides agree with TRBD1. Germline values: CDR1 MNHEY, CDR2 SVGAGI. This CDR3 comprises 15 residues. The V gene end was trimmed by 4 bases and the J gene end by 5 bases; junction bases not matched to a gene: 8. CDR3 loop: CASSSLTGRDQPQHF. DNA for the CDR3: TGTGCCAGCAGTTCCCTGACAGGGCGGGATCAGCCCCAGCATTTT.

The chain joins TRBV25-1 to TRBJ1-4; D remains ambiguous. V was trimmed by 3 bases and J by 6 bases, leaving 14 bases between them. Germline values: CDR1 MGHDK, CDR2 SYGVNS. The CDR3 loop spans 15 amino acids. Here the CDR3 DNA reads TGTGCCAGCAGTGAGAGCCCCCGACGGGATGAAAAACTGTTTTTT. Its translation is CASSESPRRDEKLFF.

The chain is built from TRBV5-1 and TRBJ2-1; no definite D call. The V gene lost 4 bases and the J gene lost 5 bases, with 10 bases spanning the gap. The V gene's germline CDR1 is SGHRS and CDR2 YFSETQ. This CDR3 region has 13 residues. CDR3 amino acids: CASSPREDNEQFF. The CDR3 DNA sequence: TGCGCCAGCAGCCCTAGAGAGGACAATGAGCAGTTCTTC.

The chain links TRBV4-3 to TRBJ1-2; 7 positions match TRBD1. The V gene end was trimmed by 7 bases and the J gene end by 6 bases; junction bases not matched to a gene: 11. Germline values: CDR1 LGHNA, CDR2 YSLEER. The CDR3 extends over 14 amino acids. The CDR3 region has the DNA TGCGCCAGCACCCCCGGGACAGCCCCTAATGGCTACACCTTC. This gives the protein CASTPGTAPNGYTF.

This chain links TRBV15 with TRBJ2-1; perhaps TRBD2 as D (5 bases). Trimming pared 0 bases from V and 5 bases from J, leaving 14 bases between. This CDR3 is built from 16 residues. Per the germline V gene, CDR1 is LNHNV and CDR2 is YYDKDF (reference sequence). CDR3 nucleotides: TGTGCCACCAGCAGAGATCTGGGCAGGACTGACAATGAGCAGTTCTTC. Its translation: CATSRDLGRTDNEQFF.

The chain is built from TRBV5-6 and TRBJ2-7; TRBD2 matches at 7 bases. Germline loops: CDR1 SGHDT, CDR2 YYEEEE. V was pared by 2 bases and J by 2 bases, with 4 bases of the junction left unmatched. The CDR3 has 14 residues. As DNA, the CDR3 is TGTGCCAGCAGCTTTGAGGGAGGGGCCTACGAGCAGTACTTC. Translating gives CASSFEGGAYEQYF.

The chain employs TRBV7-9 and TRBJ2-5; the D gene is possibly TRBD2 (7 bases). The DNA end is a closer match to TRBJ2-7, so the J assignment may be wrong. This CDR3 is built from 14 residues. Germline CDR1 SEHNR, CDR2 FQNEAQ (reference sequence). The CDR3 protein is CASSPVRGGSEQYF. DNA of the CDR3: TGTGCCAGCAGCCCCGTTAGGGGGGGCTCCGAGCAGTACTTC.

The chain combines TRBV7-2 with TRBJ2-7, with 7 bases that match TRBD2. V gave up 1 base and J gave up 2 bases; unmatched junction bases: 14. Germline CDR1 is SGHTA and CDR2 is FQGNSA. The CDR3 runs 18 residues. CDR3 nucleotide sequence: TGTGCCAGCAGCTTAGGATCGGCGGGAGTGGGGTTCCCCTACGAGCAGTACTTC. Protein: CASSLGSAGVGFPYEQYF.

The chain combines TRBV6-5 with TRBJ1-2; TRBD1 aligns across 8 bases. This CDR3 contains 13 residues. After removal of 0 bases from V and 8 bases from J, the junction contained 2 bases not matched to a gene. Germline-derived CDR1 and CDR2 are MNHEY and SVGAGI. CDR3: CASSYSGQVGYTF. The CDR3 bases are TGTGCCAGCAGTTACTCGGGACAGGTGGGCTACACCTTC.

The chain links TRBV5-6 to TRBJ1-6, with TRBD1 matching over 10 bases. Germline-derived CDR1 and CDR2 are SGHDT and YYEEEE. The CDR3 totals 15 residues. The V gene end was trimmed by 3 bases and the J gene end by 10 bases; junction bases not matched to a gene: 7. CDR3 region: CASSSTGGNGSPLHF. As DNA, the CDR3 is TGTGCCAGCAGCTCGACAGGGGGCAACGGGTCACCCCTCCACTTT.

The rearrangement joins TRBV5-8 to TRBJ2-3, with D perhaps matching TRBD1 (5 bases). From germline, CDR1 is SGHTS and CDR2 YDEGEE. This CDR3 comprises 16 residues. The V gene lost 3 bases and the J gene lost 0 bases, with 14 bases spanning the gap. Written as DNA, the CDR3 is TGTGCCAGCAGCTCCGGACACCTCGTTAGCACAGATACGCAGTATTTT. It translates to CASSSGHLVSTDTQYF.

The chain joins TRBV27 to TRBJ1-5, with 10 bases lining up with TRBD1. CDR1 and CDR2 from the germline V gene are MNHEY and SMNVEV (reference sequence). The CDR3 runs 15 residues. Trimming cost V 3 bases and J 9 bases; bases outside gene matches: 8. The CDR3 spells CASSFRRDRGMPQHF. CDR3 nucleotide sequence: TGTGCCAGCAGTTTCCGCCGGGACAGGGGTATGCCCCAGCATTTT.

The chain employs TRBV5-1 and TRBJ2-1, with TRBD1 matching 10 bases. The CDR3 loop spans 13 amino acids. Germline V gene lookup returns CDR1 SGHRS and CDR2 YFSETQ. V was clipped by 4 bases and J by 7 bases; unmatched bases: 2. The CDR3 DNA sequence: TGCGCCAGCAGCCCGGGACAGGGGAATGAGCAGTTCTTC. Its translation: CASSPGQGNEQFF.

The chain employs TRBV5-1 and TRBJ2-3; D possibly corresponds to TRBD2 (6 bases). CDR3 length: 15 residues. CDR1 SGHRS and CDR2 YFSETQ come from the germline V gene. V lost 0 bases and J 3 bases, leaving 11 bases between the germline ends. In nucleotides, the CDR3 is TGCGCCAGCAGCTTGGGTGTTGGGGGGACAGATACGCAGTATTTT. It codes for CASSLGVGGTDTQYF.

The rearrangement links TRBV5-6 to TRBJ2-5, with 9 nucleotides matching TRBD2. The CDR3 has 16 residues. The V segment lost 6 bases and the J segment 5 bases; nucleotides outside the gene matches: 14. CDR1 is SGHDT and CDR2 is YYEEEE in the germline V gene. CDR3 nucleotide sequence: TGTGCCAGCACCCTGGGCGGTAGCGGGAGACGGGAGACCCAGTACTTC. Translation: CASTLGGSGRRETQYF.

This sequence joins TRBV11-3 and TRBJ1-1, with D perhaps matching TRBD1 (5 bases). The CDR3 is 13 amino acids. The germline V gene encodes CDR1 SGHNT and CDR2 YENEEA. V lost 0 bases, J lost 5 bases, and 7 bases lay in between. The CDR3 region is CASSLEQGTEAFF. In nucleotides, the CDR3 is TGTGCCAGCAGCTTAGAGCAGGGTACTGAAGCTTTCTTT.

This chain links TRBV12-5 with TRBJ1-2; D gene ambiguous. CDR3 size: 12 residues. V lost 3 bases, J lost 7 bases, and 9 bases lay in between. Germline values: CDR1 LGHNT, CDR2 FRNRAP. The CDR3 reads CASGFERAGYTF. CDR3 DNA sequence: TGTGCTAGTGGTTTCGAGCGAGCTGGCTACACCTTC.

This chain connects TRBV6-6 to TRBJ1-1; 9 bases align to TRBD1. There are 14 residues in the CDR3. Losses at the gene ends were 5 bases for V and 3 bases for J; bases not matched to a gene: 4. Germline CDR1 is MNHNY and CDR2 is SVGAGI (reference sequence). CDR3 residues: CASSVQGAHTEAFF. CDR3 sequence (DNA): TGTGCCAGCAGTGTACAGGGGGCGCACACTGAAGCTTTCTTT.

This chain links TRBV4-1 with TRBJ2-4; 8 nucleotides match TRBD1. The CDR3 covers 16 residues. Trimming removed 0 bases from V and 0 bases from J; junction bases left unmatched: 1. Germline V gene data show CDR1 as MGHRA and CDR2 as YSYEKL. The CDR3 reads CASSQETGEAKNIQYF. In nucleotides, the CDR3 is TGCGCCAGCAGCCAAGAGACAGGGGAAGCCAAAAACATTCAGTACTTC.

This clone has a single count. The chain couples TRBV7-6 to TRBJ2-3, with 8 positions matching TRBD2. Germline lookup yields CDR1 SGHVS and CDR2 FNYEAQ. V lost 3 bases and J lost 5; bases outside the gene matches: 13. There are 17 residues in the CDR3. The CDR3 is CASSLGTGTSLVDTQYF. CDR3 sequence (DNA): TGTGCCAGCAGCTTGGGGACCGGGACTAGTCTCGTAGATACGCAGTATTTT.

This sequence joins TRBV7-9 and TRBJ2-3, with D possibly matching TRBD2 (6 bases). This CDR3 has 15 amino acids. Deletions cut 5 bases from V and 5 bases from J, with 17 bases between. Germline CDR1 and CDR2: SEHNR and FQNEAQ (reference sequence). The CDR3 nucleotides read TGTGCCAGCAGCCTCAGAGGCGGGGCCCAAGATACGCAGTATTTT. Encoded protein: CASSLRGGAQDTQYF.

This chain joins TRBV7-7 and TRBJ2-5; D gene uncertain. This CDR3 region has 14 residues. Germline V gene data show CDR1 as SSHAT and CDR2 as FNYEAQ (reference sequence). V shed 5 bases and J shed 5 bases, with 15 bases lying between them. CDR3 in DNA: TGTGCCAGCAGCCCCTCCAGCTGGCGGGAGACCCAGTACTTC. Translated, it gives CASSPSSWRETQYF.

The chain combines TRBV5-6 with TRBJ2-7, with 14 bases fitting TRBD2. The CDR3 spans 16 residues. CDR1 is SGHDT and CDR2 is YYEEEE in the germline V gene. Losses at the gene ends were 4 bases for V and 3 bases for J; bases not matched to a gene: 6. The CDR3 DNA follows: TGTGCCAGCAGCCCAGGACTAGCGGGGGGTATCTACGAGCAGTACTTC. It is translated as CASSPGLAGGIYEQYF.

The table lists this clone with a few counts. This chain uses TRBV10-2 with TRBJ2-7; 8 bases align to TRBD2. Germline V CDR1 and CDR2: WSHSY, SAAADI. The CDR3 sequence is 14 residues long. V was clipped by 8 bases and J by 2 bases; unmatched bases: 8. CDR3 nucleotides: TGCGCCAGCGTCCGAACGGGGGGGACCTACGAGCAGTACTTC. This codes for CASVRTGGTYEQYF.